This entry lists 19 T cell receptor beta chains sequenced from one sample in a study of PD-1 blockade in classical Hodgkin lymphoma (TCRdb year 2020). Library construction relied on the immunoSEQ multiplex PCR assay. TCRdb's version of the immuneACCESS table is confined to in-frame rearrangements and falls short of the full clone set. An unresolved V gene accounts for under half of the shortfall where checked; the remainder is of unknown origin. This sample gives more than 60,000 clones in total; more than 75% of them show up just once. Clones ranked in the top ten supply 9.7% of the sample. The time point label of this sample denotes: cycle 1 day 1 (C1D1), immediately before nivolumab initiation. Relapse after autologous stem cell transplantation had occurred in all trial patients, and cohorts A, B and C were distinguished by prior brentuximab vedotin exposure. Specimen: peripheral blood mononuclear cells (PBMCs), collected at baseline. The receptors derive from a human donor with classical Hodgkin lymphoma.

This clone showed up just once. The rearrangement uses TRBV11-3 and TRBJ2-5; the match to TRBD2 covers 11 bases. The germline CDR1 and CDR2 sequences are SGHNT and YENEEA. The CDR3 consists of 16 residues. J gave up 4 bases and V 5 bases, and 9 bases lay outside the gene matches. The CDR3 region is CASSLSGGAGGETQYF. The CDR3, as DNA: TGTGCCAGCAGCCTTAGCGGGGGGGCCGGGGGAGAGACCCAGTACTTC.

This rearrangement joins TRBV27 to TRBJ1-6, with 8 bases that match TRBD1. There are 15 residues in the CDR3. Germline lookup yields CDR1 MNHEY and CDR2 SMNVEV (reference sequence). V dropped 5 bases and J dropped 9; count of bases not matched to a gene: 9. CDR3 sequence: CASSIGQGGGSPLHF. The CDR3 DNA follows: TGTGCCAGCAGTATCGGACAGGGAGGGGGTTCACCCCTCCACTTT.

J is TRBJ2-5 and V is TRBV5-1, with D possibly TRBD1 on 5 matching bases. This CDR3 region has 12 residues. Trimming left V 7 bases short and J 5 bases short, with 12 bases between. Germline V gene lookup returns CDR1 SGHRS and CDR2 YFSETQ. CDR3 DNA: TGCGCCAGCGGTAGGACAAGTGAGACCCAGTACTTC. Translated: CASGRTSETQYF.

The V gene is TRBV5-1, the J gene TRBJ1-1, with D unresolved. V gave up 1 base and J gave up 9 bases, with 10 bases separating them. This CDR3 contains 12 residues. Germline CDR1 reads SGHRS; CDR2 reads YFSETQ. The CDR3 is CASSLNGQKAFF. In DNA form, the CDR3 reads TGCGCCAGCAGCTTGAACGGGCAGAAAGCTTTCTTT.

The CDR3 sequence: CASRGPGQGHQPQHF. For the CDR3, the DNA is TGTGCCAGCAGGGGACCGGGACAGGGGCACCAGCCCCAGCATTTT. The chain has TRBV28 and TRBJ1-5; 10 positions match TRBD1. Trimming at V came to 6 bases and at J to 7 bases, leaving 9 bases not matched to a gene. Germline V CDR1 and CDR2: MDHEN, SYDVKM. The CDR3 totals 15 residues.

This clone was detected once. The chain employs TRBV7-9 and TRBJ2-3; 12 nucleotides align to TRBD2. Per the germline V gene, CDR1 is SEHNR and CDR2 is FQNEAQ (reference sequence). The CDR3 sequence is 16 residues long. V lost 5 bases and J lost 2; bases outside the gene matches: 5. DNA for the CDR3: TGTGCCAGCAGCCCCGGGACTAGCGGGTTCACAGATACGCAGTATTTT. Protein: CASSPGTSGFTDTQYF.

The rearrangement joins TRBV5-6 to TRBJ2-7; D unclear. The CDR3 contains 13 residues. V gave up 1 base and J gave up 1 base, with 6 bases separating them. Germline-derived CDR1 and CDR2 are SGHDT and YYEEEE. The CDR3 reads CASSLHGSYEQYF. The CDR3, as DNA: TGTGCCAGCAGCTTGCATGGATCCTACGAGCAGTACTTC.

The sample holds one count of this clone. The rearrangement joins TRBV19 to TRBJ2-3; D assignment may be TRBD1 or TRBD2 (5 bases each). Germline V lookup: CDR1 LNHDA, CDR2 SQIVND (reference sequence). The CDR3 extends over 12 amino acids. The germline V and J ends were trimmed by 4 bases and 10 bases, with 12 bases remaining between them. The CDR3 DNA is TGTGCCAGTAGTACTACCGGGACCTCGCAGTATTTT. Amino acid sequence: CASSTTGTSQYF. Full variable domain (missing parts from reference TRBV19 and TRBJ2-3): DGGITQSPKYLFRKEGQNVTLSCEQNLNHDAMYWYRQDPGQGLRLIYYSQIVNDFQKGDIAEGYSVSREKKESFPLTVTSAQKNPTAFYLCASSTTGTSQYFGPGTRLTVL.

This chain uses TRBV4-1 with TRBJ2-3, with 8 nucleotides matching TRBD2. CDR3 length equals 16 residues. With V trimmed by 0 bases and J by 1 base, 3 bases remained unmatched. Germline V gene data show CDR1 as MGHRA and CDR2 as YSYEKL. CDR3 residues: CASSQEGRGGTDTQYF. For the CDR3, the DNA is TGCGCCAGCAGCCAAGAAGGGCGGGGGGGCACAGATACGCAGTATTTT.

The rearrangement links TRBV7-6 to TRBJ2-7; D remains unclear. V was cut by 5 bases and J by 3 bases, with 11 bases left in between. The CDR3 has 13 amino acids. The germline CDR1 and CDR2 sequences are SGHVS and FNYEAQ. CDR3 loop: CASSEMPIYEQYF. The CDR3 region has the DNA TGTGCCAGCAGCGAGATGCCAATCTACGAGCAGTACTTC.

The chain recombines TRBV27 with TRBJ1-2; perhaps TRBD1 as D (6 bases). CDR3 length: 15 amino acids. Trimming took off 3 bases at V and 4 bases at J, with 15 bases between the two ends. CDR1 MNHEY and CDR2 SMNVEV come from the germline V gene (reference sequence). Here the CDR3 reads CASSFLGANPYGYTF. The CDR3 region has the DNA TGTGCCAGCAGTTTTTTGGGGGCGAACCCCTATGGCTACACCTTC.

V and J are TRBV5-6 and TRBJ2-1; 9 nucleotides align to TRBD2. Germline V lookup: CDR1 SGHDT, CDR2 YYEEEE. The V segment lost 0 bases and the J segment 8 bases; nucleotides outside the gene matches: 15. The CDR3 is 18 residues long. The CDR3: CASSLEFTLAGTEDEQFF. The CDR3, as DNA: TGTGCCAGCAGCTTGGAATTTACCCTAGCGGGGACGGAAGATGAGCAGTTCTTC. The full variable domain, its missing parts supplied by reference TRBV5-6 and TRBJ2-1, is DAGVTQSPTHLIKTRGQQVTLRCSPKSGHDTVSWYQQALGQGPQFIFQYYEEEERQRGNFPDRFSGHQFPNYSSELNVNALLLGDSALYLCASSLEFTLAGTEDEQFFGPGTRLTVL.

In nucleotides, the CDR3 is TGTGCCAGCAACAGGGGGATGGAGACCCAGTACTTC. Translated: CASNRGMETQYF. The genes are TRBV25-1 and TRBJ2-5; 8 nucleotides match TRBD1. The V gene's germline CDR1 is MGHDK and CDR2 SYGVNS. V lost 7 bases to trimming and J lost 5 bases; unmatched junction nucleotides: 3. CDR3 length: 12 amino acids.

The chain has TRBV27 and TRBJ1-2, with D uncertain. Deletions cut 6 bases from V and 0 bases from J, with 11 bases between. Germline V gene lookup returns CDR1 MNHEY and CDR2 SMNVEV (reference sequence). There are 14 residues in the CDR3. Here the CDR3 DNA reads TGTGCCAGCAGCCGACAACCCGCTAACTATGGCTACACCTTC. It encodes CASSRQPANYGYTF.

The CDR3 region is CASSPRDRVVGANVLTF. The CDR3 DNA reads as TGTGCCAGCAGCCCCCGGGACAGGGTCGTTGGGGCCAACGTCCTGACTTTC. The rearrangement joins TRBV5-4 to TRBJ2-6; 9 bases are a match to TRBD1. Germline V gene lookup returns CDR1 SGHNT and CDR2 YYREEE (reference sequence). V lost 4 bases, J lost 3 bases, and 8 bases stayed unmatched. This CDR3 comprises 17 residues.

This chain uses TRBV5-6 with TRBJ2-3; D might be TRBD1 (5 bases). Germline V CDR1 and CDR2: SGHDT, YYEEEE. Trimming removed 0 bases at V and 0 bases at J, with 8 bases between. The CDR3 loop spans 15 amino acids. The CDR3 here is CASSLEGASTDTQYF. As DNA, the CDR3 is TGTGCCAGCAGCTTGGAAGGGGCCAGCACAGATACGCAGTATTTT.

The chain uses TRBV6-1 and TRBJ2-7; 11 bases map to TRBD1. This CDR3 is built from 15 residues. Trimming took 10 bases from V and 4 from J; bases not matched to a gene: 12. Germline-derived CDR1 and CDR2 are MNHNS and SASEGT. CDR3 coding DNA: TGTGCCACGAGGAGGGGACAGGGGGAATATTACGAGCAGTACTTC. This gives the protein CATRRGQGEYYEQYF.

The chain combines TRBV7-6 with TRBJ1-4; a weak D match, TRBD1 (6 bases). V was cut by 2 bases and J by 8 bases, with 15 bases left in between. Germline V CDR1 and CDR2: SGHVS, FNYEAQ. This CDR3 comprises 15 residues. CDR3 coding DNA: TGTGCCAGCAGCTTAAGTCGGGGGCGCCGGGAAAAACTGTTTTTT. It yields the protein CASSLSRGRREKLFF.

This rearrangement joins TRBV5-1 to TRBJ2-7; 8 bases are a match to TRBD1. Germline loops: CDR1 SGHRS, CDR2 YFSETQ. V was clipped by 5 bases and J by 0 bases; unmatched bases: 4. CDR3 length: 14 amino acids. DNA for the CDR3: TGCGCCAGCAGTTGGACAGGGAGCTCCTACGAGCAGTACTTC. The encoded protein is CASSWTGSSYEQYF.